Listed below are T cell receptor beta chains from one sample, sequenced in a study of CD8 T cells in ankylosing spondylitis. MiXCR, applied by TCRdb to the 5' RACE reads, yields one record per CDR3 protein. The sample lists 700,000 to 1,000,000 distinct CDR3 sequences, about 10% occurring once. Sequencing used blood, either unsorted or a sorted T cell fraction (not recorded which). These receptors originate from a male donor with ankylosing spondylitis. CDR3s include the opening cysteine and the closing phenylalanine or tryptophan. The order of the fields is J gene, D gene, V gene, clone size, CDR3 DNA, CDR3 protein. A D gene is named only where the DNA matches it firmly. Only part of the rows carry a size: once, few, many, or a class if the clone is expanded.

>TRBJ2-3|NA|TRBV7-3|NA
TGTGCCAGCAGCATGGGGGTGGATACGCAGTATTTT
CASSMGVDTQYF
>TRBJ2-1|NA|TRBV20-1|NA
TGCAGTGCTAGAGAATTTGGTCGGCCCTACAATGAGCAGTTCTTC
CSAREFGRPYNEQFF
>TRBJ2-1|NA|TRBV4-3|few
TGCGCCAGCAGCCCCGGGGGTGGGGCCAGACGAAATGAGCAGTTCTTC
CASSPGGGARRNEQFF
>TRBJ2-1|NA|TRBV6-6|NA
TGTGCCAGCAGTTATACCAATGAGCAGTTCTTC
CASSYTNEQFF
>TRBJ1-1|TRBD1|TRBV7-6|few
TGTGCCAGCAGCTTAACCCCAGGGGGCATGAACACTGAAGCTTTCTTT
CASSLTPGGMNTEAFF
>TRBJ2-2|NA|TRBV29-1|NA
TGCAGCGTCGGGATCCGTGGCGGGGAGCTGTTTTTT
CSVGIRGGELFF
>TRBJ2-3|NA|TRBV28|NA
TGTGCCACCCGAGAACAGGGTGTTAGCACAGATACGCAGTATTTT
CATREQGVSTDTQYF
>TRBJ2-1|TRBD2|TRBV20-1|NA
TGCGGTGCTTGGGGACTAGCGGGGGGAACTAAGCAGTTCTTC
CGAWGLAGGTKQFF
>TRBJ2-7|NA|TRBV20-1|few
TGCAGTGCTAGAGTGGCAGGGTCTCGCTACGAGCAGTACTTC
CSARVAGSRYEQYF
>TRBJ2-4|TRBD2|TRBV20-1|NA
TGCAGTGCTAGAGTACCTAGCGGGGGGGCTTTCTCCAAAAACATTCAGTACTTC
CSARVPSGGAFSKNIQYF
>TRBJ1-1|NA|TRBV6-1|few
TGTGCCAGCAGTGAAGCGGACCGATTGGGCACTGAAGCTTTCTTT
CASSEADRLGTEAFF
>TRBJ2-7|NA|TRBV4-3|NA
TGCGCCAGCAGCCAATACCTTTTGGGTGGCTACGAGCAGTACTTC
CASSQYLLGGYEQYF
>TRBJ2-7|NA|TRBV20-1|NA
TGCAGTGCTAGAGGGTATACCTCCTACGAGCAGTACTTC
CSARGYTSYEQYF
>TRBJ2-5|TRBD2|TRBV6-5|few
TGTGCCAGCGCTAATCGACTAGCGGGAGAAGGAGAGACCCAGTACTTC
CASANRLAGEGETQYF
>TRBJ2-1|NA|TRBV10-3|few
TGTGCCATCAGACTAGCCACCGTCAATGAGCAGTTCTTC
CAIRLATVNEQFF
>TRBJ1-1|NA|TRBV10-2|many
TGCGCCAGCAGTGGGGGGGCGCGGGACACTGAAGCTTTCTTT
CASSGGARDTEAFF
>TRBJ2-2|NA|TRBV10-2|NA
TGCGCCAGCAAGAGGGGGGGTACTGTCACCGGGGAGCTGTTTTTT
CASKRGGTVTGELFF
>TRBJ1-2|NA|TRBV10-3|many
TGTGCCACCCCCGGGGGGCTTCATGGCTACACCTTC
CATPGGLHGYTF
>TRBJ1-4|NA|TRBV28|few
TGTGCCAGCAGTTTATGGCAGGGCGTCGGTAATGAAAAACTGTTTTTT
CASSLWQGVGNEKLFF
>TRBJ2-3|NA|TRBV20-1|many
TGCAGTGCTAGTCAGGGACCTAATACGCAGTATTTT
CSASQGPNTQYF
>TRBJ2-5|NA|TRBV20-1|many
TGCAGTGCAACCACAGGGGAGACCCAGTACTTC
CSATTGETQYF